The sequence of this T cell receptor beta chain was determined in a study of lymphopenia after photon versus proton radiotherapy. This clone was seen more than once but under ten times. Its antigen is undetermined. Some clones are missing from TCRdb's copy, which holds only in-frame ones; the method was immunoSEQ multiplex PCR. The sample includes about 49,000 clones, around 83% of them seen just once. Study-wide results and limits: After lymphocyte nadir, photon-treated repertoires showed oligoclonal expansion, especially CD8+ Temra.

With 6 bases removed from V and 6 bases from J, the gap between germline ends came to 15 bases. There are 14 residues in the CDR3. Germline lookup yields CDR1 SNHLY and CDR2 FYNNEI. V usage is TRBV2 and J usage is TRBJ1-5, with D tentatively TRBD1 (6 bases). This specimen was peripheral blood, taken from a patient treated with photon-based radiotherapy. This clonotype originated in a man aged 50 or older with gastric cancer. CDR3 loop: CASSVGGLSQPQHF. In DNA, the CDR3 is TGTGCCAGCAGCGTAGGGGGGCTGAGTCAGCCCCAGCATTTT.